The text below deals with one T cell receptor beta chain. Its specificity is not known. A process of 5'RACE template switching, which added a universal primer site and UMIs, was used to make TCR cDNA. TCRdb itself ran the 5' RACE reads through MiXCR, one entry per CDR3 protein. Here the sample spans 200,000 to 300,000 distinct CDR3 sequences, about 7% being singletons. The CDR3 loop spans 11 amino acids. Trimming left V 5 bases short and J 7 bases short, with 12 bases between. Germline CDR1 SQVTM, CDR2 ANQGSEA. The data originate from a study of T cells after yellow fever vaccination. Study at large: The SMART-Seq v4 Ultra Low Input method served to prepare the low-cell-number fractions. Whole-study findings and limits: Primary-vaccination clones mostly resurfaced post-booster (around 95% CD4, around 88% CD8).

The rearrangement uses TRBV29-1 and TRBJ2-7; D unresolved. The receptor was derived from a man aged 30 to 45 who received the YFV17D yellow fever vaccine. Sequences were derived from CD4+ T cells sorted from PBMCs, sampled on the day of the yellow fever booster vaccination. CDR3 DNA sequence: TGCAGCGTTCAGGTGGTGAGGGAGCAGTACTTC. Translating it yields CSVQVVREQYF.